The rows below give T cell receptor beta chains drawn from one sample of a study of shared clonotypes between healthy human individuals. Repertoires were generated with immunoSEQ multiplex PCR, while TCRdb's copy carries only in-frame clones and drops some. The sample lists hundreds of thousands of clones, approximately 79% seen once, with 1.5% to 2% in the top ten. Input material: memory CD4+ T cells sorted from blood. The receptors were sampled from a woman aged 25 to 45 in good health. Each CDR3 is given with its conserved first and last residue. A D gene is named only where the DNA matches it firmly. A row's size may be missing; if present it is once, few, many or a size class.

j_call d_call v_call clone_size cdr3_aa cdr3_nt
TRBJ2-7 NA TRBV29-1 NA CSVGLTYEQYF TGCAGCGTTGGGCTAACGTACGAGCAGTACTTC
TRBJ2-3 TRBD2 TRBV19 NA CASSIRGSGSSPDTQYF TGTGCCAGTAGTATACGAGGTAGCGGGAGTAGTCCAGATACGCAGTATTTT
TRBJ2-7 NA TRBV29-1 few CSVELHYEQYF TGCAGCGTTGAATTGCACTACGAGCAGTACTTC
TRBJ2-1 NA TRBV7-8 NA CASSSRFEVNEQFF TGTGCCAGCAGCTCCCGGTTCGAAGTAAATGAGCAGTTCTTC
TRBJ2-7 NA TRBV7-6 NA CASSVREAYEQYF TGTGCCAGCAGCGTTCGGGAAGCCTACGAGCAGTACTTC
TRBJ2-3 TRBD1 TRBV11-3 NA CASSSPGQGTQYF TGTGCCAGCAGCTCACCGGGACAGGGGACGCAGTATTTT
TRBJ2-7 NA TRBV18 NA CASSSQDYEQYF TGTGCCAGCTCATCGCAGGATTACGAGCAGTACTTC
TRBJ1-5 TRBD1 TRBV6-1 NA CASSEEGAGSNQPQHF TGTGCCAGCAGTGAAGAGGGGGCAGGCAGCAATCAGCCCCAGCATTTT
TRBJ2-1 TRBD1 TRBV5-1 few CASSLGTGGSYNEQFF TGCGCCAGCAGCTTGGGGACAGGGGGGTCCTACAATGAGCAGTTCTTC
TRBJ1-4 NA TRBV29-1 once CSVRGGVDEKLFF TGCAGCGTTCGTGGGGGGGTCGATGAAAAACTGTTTTTT
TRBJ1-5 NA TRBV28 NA CASSLHRRDQPQHF TGTGCCAGCAGTCTCCACAGGAGGGATCAGCCCCAGCATTTT
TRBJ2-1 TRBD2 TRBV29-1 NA CSVAGTSGSDNEQFF TGCAGCGTTGCCGGGACTAGCGGGAGTGACAATGAGCAGTTCTTC
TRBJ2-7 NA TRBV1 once CASRGGPPYEQYF TGCGCCAGCAGAGGGGGTCCCCCCTACGAGCAGTACTTC
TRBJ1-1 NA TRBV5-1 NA CASSLDWREDTEAFF TGCGCCAGCAGCTTGGATTGGAGGGAAGACACTGAAGCTTTCTTT
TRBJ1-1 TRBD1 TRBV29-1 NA CSVTGTGFNSFF TGCAGCGTCACCGGGACAGGGTTTAATTCTTTCTTT
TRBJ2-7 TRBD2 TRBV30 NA CAWEASGRAWYF TGTGCCTGGGAAGCTAGCGGGAGGGCCTGGTACTTC
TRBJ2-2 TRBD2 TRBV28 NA CASSLPFLIGLAGVNTGELFF TGTGCCAGCAGTTTACCCTTTTTGATAGGACTAGCGGGGGTAAACACCGGGGAGCTGTTTTTT
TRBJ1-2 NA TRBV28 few CATRVIASGYTF TGTGCCACTAGGGTAATCGCTTCTGGCTACACCTTC
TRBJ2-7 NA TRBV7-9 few CASSLNGGTYEQYF TGTGCCAGCAGCTTAAACGGCGGAACCTACGAGCAGTACTTC
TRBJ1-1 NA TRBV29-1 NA CSVGQMNTEAFF TGCAGCGTTGGGCAGATGAACACTGAAGCTTTCTTT
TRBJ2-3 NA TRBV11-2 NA CASSLEGMATDTQYF TGTGCCAGCAGCTTAGAGGGTATGGCCACAGATACGCAGTATTTT
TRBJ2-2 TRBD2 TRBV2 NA CASRKEAGATGELFF TGTGCCAGCAGAAAAGAGGCGGGAGCCACCGGGGAGCTGTTTTTT
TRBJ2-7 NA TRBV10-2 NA CASSEWRDIPSYEQYF TGCGCCAGCAGTGAGTGGCGGGACATACCCTCCTACGAGCAGTACTTC
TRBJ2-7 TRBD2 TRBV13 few CASSLGREGDEQYF TGTGCCAGCAGCTTAGGACGGGAGGGCGACGAGCAGTACTTC
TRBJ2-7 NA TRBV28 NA CASSLGDRGAREQYF TGTGCCAGCAGTTTAGGGGATCGGGGAGCTCGCGAGCAGTACTTC
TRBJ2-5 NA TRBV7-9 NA CASNPGLIETQYF TGTGCCAGCAACCCCGGACTGATAGAGACCCAGTACTTC
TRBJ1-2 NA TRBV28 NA CAGAFNLNYGYTF TGTGCCGGTGCGTTCAATCTCAACTATGGCTACACCTTC
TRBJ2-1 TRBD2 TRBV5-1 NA CASSLMSGSYNEQFF TGCGCCAGCAGCTTGATGAGCGGGAGCTACAATGAGCAGTTCTTC
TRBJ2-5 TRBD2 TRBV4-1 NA CASSRAGGETQYF TGCGCCAGCAGTCGGGCGGGGGGCGAGACCCAGTACTTC
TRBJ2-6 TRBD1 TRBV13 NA CASSFTRTGDGANVLTF TGTGCCAGCAGCTTTACCCGAACAGGGGATGGGGCCAACGTCCTGACTTTC
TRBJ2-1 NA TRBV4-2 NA CASSQGLDNEQFF TGTGCCAGCAGCCAGGGACTGGATAATGAGCAGTTCTTC
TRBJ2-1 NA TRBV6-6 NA CASLGNNEQFF TGTGCCAGCCTTGGGAACAATGAGCAGTTCTTC
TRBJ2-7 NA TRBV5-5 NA CASSLRLPYEQYF TGTGCCAGCAGCTTAAGACTTCCCTACGAGCAGTACTTC
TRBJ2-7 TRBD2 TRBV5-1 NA CASRYGTSGSGEAYEQYF TGCGCCAGCAGGTACGGGACTAGCGGGTCTGGTGAGGCCTACGAGCAGTACTTC
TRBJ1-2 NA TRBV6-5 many CASSYANQGVGYTF TGTGCCAGCAGTTACGCGAATCAGGGTGTCGGCTACACCTTC
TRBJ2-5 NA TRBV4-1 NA CASSQVPGSGLTVETQYF TGCGCCAGCAGCCAGGTCCCGGGTTCGGGCCTCACCGTAGAGACCCAGTACTTC
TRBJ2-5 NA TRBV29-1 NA CSVDSSGVGETQYF TGCAGCGTTGACAGCTCAGGGGTTGGCGAGACCCAGTACTTC
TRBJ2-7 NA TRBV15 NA CATSRPSTQSAQYF TGTGCCACCAGCAGACCTTCTACCCAATCTGCGCAGTACTTC
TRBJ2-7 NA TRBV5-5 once CASSTPAGGQGPNEQYF TGTGCCAGCAGCACCCCCGCGGGGGGACAGGGTCCCAACGAGCAGTACTTC
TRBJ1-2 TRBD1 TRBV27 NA CASSLAGGYGYTF TGTGCCAGCAGTTTAGCAGGGGGCTATGGCTACACCTTC